This TCR beta chain was obtained from a study of blood T cells in healthy people across ages. About the study: About one barcoded beta molecule per two T cells was captured by template switching.

It was with a sample-barcoded 5' primer and a J-beta primer mix that a second PCR of about 6 to 12 cycles was run. TCRdb re-derived calls from the 5' RACE reads in MiXCR, one entry per CDR3 protein. Here the sample spans about 670,000 distinct CDR3 sequences, roughly 43% being singletons. The length of the CDR3 is 13 residues. V lost 5 bases and J 6 bases, leaving 14 bases between the germline ends. CDR1 is MDHEN and CDR2 is SYDVKM in the germline V gene. Study results and limitations: Naive T cell percentage by flow cytometry tracked strongly with beta diversity.

This clonotype has a single count. Its antigen is not identified. This sequence joins TRBV28 and TRBJ2-7, with D tentatively TRBD1 (5 bases). The material sequenced was blood. The TCR comes from a man older than 75 in good health. The CDR3 region is CASSVLRVGEQYF. The CDR3 DNA sequence: TGTGCCAGCAGTGTCCTCAGGGTGGGCGAGCAGTACTTC.